This entry lists 22 T cell receptor beta chains sequenced from one sample in a study of T cells in women clearing cervical HPV infection. Profiling relied on immunoSEQ multiplex PCR, and the TCRdb table lists in-frame clones only, not all of them. The table lists about 35,000 clones. The sample taken for sequencing was blood buffy coat. The receptors were sampled from a woman aged 18 to 69 with a cervical HPV16 infection that either progressed to CIN3+ or cleared (not recorded which).

As regards this clone: Sequencing ends 3 residues short of the CDR3 end; the germline J gene provides the rest. The chain employs TRBV6-2 or TRBV6-3 and TRBJ2-2; 7 bases agree with TRBD2. CDR1 and CDR2 (germline): MNHEY, SVGEGT. This CDR3 spans 12 amino acids. V lost 5 bases to trimming and J lost 6 bases; unmatched junction nucleotides: 0. The covered CDR3 bases are TGTGCCAGCAGTCGGGGGGCCGGGGAG. It yields the protein CASSRGAGE. The full CDR3 is CASSRGAGELFF.

Concerning this clone itself: The read ends 3 residues early relative to the CDR3; the germline J gene fills the gap. V and J are TRBV27 and TRBJ2-2; weak D call: TRBD2 (7 bases). The V end was cut by 3 bases, the J end by 2 bases, with 19 bases between. The CDR3 is made up of 18 amino acids. Germline CDR1 MNHEY, CDR2 SMNVEV (reference sequence). CDR3 sequence reads: CASSFGGAGRRNTGELFF. The part of the CDR3 DNA that was read is TGTGCCAGCAGTTTTGGGGGGGCGGGCCGACGCAACACCGGGGAG.

A remark on this clone: The read finishes 3 residues shy of the CDR3 end, and the germline J gene is used to complete it. V usage is TRBV5-1 and J usage is TRBJ2-3; D gene ambiguous. Germline lookup yields CDR1 SGHRS and CDR2 YFSETQ. Trimming took 3 bases from V and 4 from J, leaving 6 bases between them. The CDR3 has 12 residues. The CDR3 reads CASSSTSDTQYF. The DNA read from the CDR3 is TGCGCCAGCAGCTCTACCTCAGATACG.

With respect to this clone: The read ends 3 residues early relative to the CDR3; the germline J gene fills the gap. The chain uses TRBV10-2 and TRBJ1-2, with unresolved D. This CDR3 is built from 11 residues. Germline CDR1 reads WSHSY; CDR2 reads SAAADI. The sequenced CDR3 bases are TGCGCCACCACTCAGTCCGCGGGC. This gives the protein CATTQSAG. From start to end, the CDR3 is CATTQSAGYTF.

About this clone: With the read ending 3 residues before the CDR3 end, the germline J gene is used to fill in that end. The genes are TRBV19 and TRBJ2-7, with 9 positions matching TRBD1. The trim removed 2 bases at V and 3 bases at J, leaving 5 bases unmatched. Germline CDR1 and CDR2: LNHDA and SQIVND (reference sequence). This CDR3 has 15 residues. The CDR3 sequence: CASSIPGQGIYEQYF. The CDR3 DNA, read in part, is TGTGCCAGTAGTATACCGGGACAGGGCATCTACGAG.

This clone counts as medium-sized by frequency. The read gets to within 3 residues of the CDR3 end, and the germline J gene fills in the rest. The gene calls are TRBV6-2 or TRBV6-3 and TRBJ1-4, with no clear D. The CDR3 has 13 amino acids. V was shortened by 2 bases and J by 6 bases, with 7 bases between the two germline ends. Per the germline V gene, CDR1 is MNHEY and CDR2 is SVGEGT. CDR3 DNA (partial): TGTGCCAGCAGTTACAGGGTGGATGAAAAA. Its translation is CASSYRVDEK. The whole CDR3 protein reads CASSYRVDEKLFF.

A word on this clone: The read comes to an end 3 residues before the CDR3 does, leaving the germline J gene to fill in the end. The chain couples TRBV6-2 or TRBV6-3 to TRBJ1-5; D may be TRBD1 (6 bases). V was trimmed by 8 bases and J by 3 bases, leaving 14 bases between them. From germline, CDR1 is MNHEY and CDR2 SVGEGT. The CDR3 spans 14 residues. Incomplete CDR3 DNA: TGTGCCAGCTGGGTAGGGGGAGCCAATCAGCCC. Its translation: CASWVGGANQP. The full CDR3 protein is CASWVGGANQPQHF.

On this clone itself: Read data end 3 residues before the CDR3 end; the end is taken from the germline J gene. The gene calls are TRBV19 and TRBJ1-5; D remains unclear. This CDR3 region has 15 residues. Germline values: CDR1 LNHDA, CDR2 SQIVND (reference sequence). With 8 bases removed from V and 5 bases from J, the gap between germline ends came to 19 bases. The CDR3 DNA, read in part, is TGTGCCAGTCAACTTAGTTTGGGCCAATATCAGCCC. Protein sequence: CASQLSLGQYQP. In full, the CDR3 is CASQLSLGQYQPQHF.

Concerning this clone itself: Read coverage stops 3 residues before the CDR3 terminus; the germline J gene supplies the remainder. V usage is TRBV23-1 and J usage is TRBJ1-5; 8 bases fit TRBD1. TRBV23-1 is labeled an ORF, and its function is uncertain. With V trimmed by 10 bases and J by 0 bases, 11 bases remained unmatched. CDR3 length: 16 amino acids. The CDR3 region is CAKWVGDRFSNQPQHF. The sequenced CDR3 bases are TGCGCCAAGTGGGTGGGGGACAGGTTTAGCAATCAGCCC.

Concerning this clone itself: The read terminates 3 residues ahead of where the CDR3 ends, so the germline J gene completes it. The chain carries TRBV7-8 and TRBJ2-2, with TRBD2 identical over 8 bases. The CDR3 consists of 17 residues. V lost 5 bases and J lost 1; bases outside the gene matches: 9. Germline CDR1 is SGHVS and CDR2 is FQNEAQ. The CDR3 DNA, read in part, is TGTGCCAGCAGCCCGACGGGCGGGGGGAGGAACACCGGGGAG. Translation: CASSPTGGGRNTGE. The whole CDR3 is CASSPTGGGRNTGELFF.

In the case of this clone: With the read ending 3 residues before the CDR3 end, the germline J gene is used to fill in that end. V and J are TRBV5-6 and TRBJ1-1, with D tentatively TRBD1 (5 bases). The V end was cut by 1 base, the J end by 7 bases, with 14 bases between. The CDR3 consists of 14 residues. Germline V gene lookup returns CDR1 SGHDT and CDR2 YYEEEE. The CDR3 sequence: CASSLTGRIDEAFF. The sequenced part of the CDR3 DNA is TGTGCCAGCAGCTTGACAGGTCGGATCGATGAA.

About this clone itself: The read ends 3 residues early relative to the CDR3; the germline J gene fills the gap. This chain connects TRBV7-2 to TRBJ2-2, with D maybe TRBD1 (6 bases). Germline CDR1 reads SGHTA; CDR2 reads FQGNSA. This CDR3 has 15 amino acids. CDR3 sequence reads: CASSLSGASNEKLFF. CDR3 bases read: TGTGCCAGCAGCCTATCAGGGGCCTCTAATGAAAAG. Full variable domain (outside the CDR3, taken from reference TRBV7-2 and TRBJ2-2): GAGVSQSPSNKVTEKGKDVELRCDPISGHTALYWYRQSLGQGLEFLIYFQGNSAPDKSGLPSDRFSAERTGGSVSTLTIQRTQQEDSAVYLCASSLSGASNEKLFFGEGSRLTVL.

Concerning this clone itself: The read falls 3 residues short of the CDR3 end, and the missing part is taken from the germline J gene. This chain connects TRBV6-2 or TRBV6-3 to TRBJ2-7; 8 bases line up with TRBD2. V trimming: 2 bases; J trimming: 5 bases; junction bases outside the gene matches: 11. The CDR3 has 16 amino acids. Germline loops: CDR1 MNHEY, CDR2 SVGEGT. The CDR3 sequence: CASSYPSAGAGDEQYF. The sequenced part of the CDR3 DNA is TGTGCCAGCAGTTACCCATCAGCGGGGGCGGGGGACGAG.

Turning to this clone: Read coverage stops 3 residues before the CDR3 terminus; the germline J gene supplies the remainder. The chain links TRBV30 to TRBJ2-2; D is ambiguous. The germline gives CDR1 GTSNPN, CDR2 SVGIG (reference sequence). V gave up 1 base and J gave up 3 bases, with 6 bases separating them. The CDR3 contains 13 residues. CDR3 DNA, as far as it was read: TGTGCCTGGAGTGGACAATACACCGGGGAG. Its protein is CAWSGQYTGE. The entire CDR3 reads CAWSGQYTGELFF. The entire variable domain, with the rest obtained from reference TRBV30 and TRBJ2-2, is as follows: SQTIHQWPATLVQPVGSPLSLECTVEGTSNPNLYWYRQAAGRGLQLLFYSVGIGQISSEVPQNLSASRPQDRQFILSSKKLLLSDSGFYLCAWSGQYTGELFFGEGSRLTVL.

In the case of this clone: Read sequence stops 3 residues before the CDR3 end, and the germline J gene provides the missing end. The V and J genes are TRBV15 and TRBJ2-3; 10 bases are a match to TRBD2. Germline V lookup: CDR1 LNHNV, CDR2 YYDKDF (reference sequence). This CDR3 region has 16 residues. This CDR3 reads CATSSLVAGGTETQYF. The DNA read from the CDR3 is TGTGCCACCAGCTCCCTGGTAGCGGGGGGTACTGAAACG.

Remarks on this clone: The read stops 3 residues short of the end of the CDR3; the missing end is completed from the germline J gene. The V gene is TRBV10-3, the J gene TRBJ1-4, with D perhaps TRBD1 (6 bases). Germline V lookup: CDR1 ENHRY, CDR2 SYGVKD. The V and J ends lost 1 base and 3 bases respectively, with 15 bases between them. The CDR3 contains 17 residues. The sequenced CDR3 bases are TGTGCCATCAGTGAGTACGGAACAGGGAACCCTAATGAAAAA. It translates to CAISEYGTGNPNEK. The CDR3 reads in full as CAISEYGTGNPNEKLFF.

Of note for this clone: Sequencing ends 3 residues short of the CDR3 end; the germline J gene provides the rest. The chain recombines TRBV9 with TRBJ1-6, with unresolved D. This CDR3 comprises 15 residues. Trimming took off 0 bases at V and 7 bases at J, with 11 bases between the two ends. Germline values: CDR1 SGDLS, CDR2 YYNGEE. The sequenced CDR3 bases are TGTGCCAGCAGCGTAGATGGGCCTGCGAATTCACCC. This encodes CASSVDGPANSP. The whole CDR3 sequence is CASSVDGPANSPLHF.

Turning to this clone: The read ends 3 residues shy of where the CDR3 ends; the end is completed using the germline J gene. The chain uses TRBV20-1 and TRBJ1-5; D may be TRBD1 (6 bases). Looked up from germline, CDR1 is DFQATT and CDR2 is SNEGSKA (reference sequence). Trimming took off 2 bases at V and 0 bases at J, with 17 bases between the two ends. The CDR3 consists of 17 residues. CDR3 in amino acids: CSARNTRGGVSNQPQHF. The part of the CDR3 DNA that was read is TGCAGTGCTAGAAACACCCGAGGGGGGGTTAGCAATCAGCCC.

Notes on this clone: The CDR3 is cut off 3 residues early in the read; its end comes from the germline J gene. Other DNA sequences within the sample encode an identical CDR3. The chain joins TRBV20-1 to TRBJ1-2; unclear D gene. V lost 1 base and J 2 bases, leaving 5 bases between the germline ends. CDR3 length equals 12 residues. Per the germline V gene, CDR1 is DFQATT and CDR2 is SNEGSKA (reference sequence). The covered CDR3 bases are TGCAGTGCTAGAGCCGGGAACTATGGC. Translation gives CSARAGNYG. The CDR3 in full is CSARAGNYGYTF.

For this clone: The DNA ends 3 residues before the CDR3 does, and the rest of the CDR3 is filled in from the germline J gene. The chain uses TRBV19 and TRBJ1-4, with D possibly TRBD1 on 6 matching bases. This CDR3 region has 13 residues. The V gene lost 6 bases and the J gene lost 8 bases, with 13 bases spanning the gap. Germline CDR1 LNHDA, CDR2 SQIVND (reference sequence). CDR3 sequence: CASSRDTQEKLFF. CDR3 bases read: TGTGCCAGTAGCAGGGACACACAAGAAAAA.

About this clone itself: The CDR3 end lies 3 residues beyond the end of the read and is filled in from the germline J gene. This chain joins TRBV10-3 and TRBJ1-6; TRBD1 aligns across 9 bases. After removal of 4 bases from V and 12 bases from J, the junction contained 10 bases not matched to a gene. The length of the CDR3 is 15 residues. Germline V gene data show CDR1 as ENHRY and CDR2 as SYGVKD. The CDR3 reads CAISGGTGNGGPLHF. The part of the CDR3 DNA that was read is TGTGCCATCAGTGGGGGGACAGGGAACGGGGGACCC.

A remark on this clone: The read ends 3 residues early relative to the CDR3; the germline J gene fills the gap. The genes are TRBV30 and TRBJ1-3; TRBD1 matches at 8 bases. Looked up from germline, CDR1 is GTSNPN and CDR2 is SVGIG (reference sequence). V shed 3 bases, J shed 6 bases, and the junction held 7 bases outside the gene matches. The CDR3 totals 14 residues. The CDR3 here is CAWSLGDRTNTIYF. Incomplete CDR3 DNA: TGTGCCTGGAGCCTGGGGGACAGGACAAACACC.